Presented here are 21 T cell receptor beta chains from one specimen sequenced in a study of T-cell memory formation after mild COVID-19. TCRdb reprocessed the 5' RACE reads with MiXCR, giving one entry per CDR3 protein. The top ten clones hold 12% of a sample with 500,000 to 600,000 distinct CDR3 sequences, roughly 17% of them seen once. Input material: PBMCs or a T cell subset sorted from them (not recorded which). These receptor sequences come from an adult woman who had mild COVID-19 (a few samples of this study predate the infection). Cell type and time point are not known.

This clonotype was detected only a few times. The chain joins TRBV6-1 to TRBJ2-7; D unclear. V was cut by 0 bases and J by 3 bases, with 9 bases left in between. The CDR3 totals 14 residues. Germline CDR1 MNHNS, CDR2 SASEGT. The CDR3 nucleotides are TGTGCCAGCAGTGAAGCGGCGCAGAGCTACGAGCAGTACTTC. Translation gives CASSEAAQSYEQYF.

The chain links TRBV6-5 to TRBJ1-2; the D is unclear. The CDR3 covers 13 residues. Trimming pared 6 bases from V and 1 base from J, leaving 9 bases between. Germline V gene lookup returns CDR1 MNHEY and CDR2 SVGAGI. The CDR3: CASRNSGNYGYTF. The CDR3 region has the DNA TGTGCCAGCAGAAACAGTGGTAACTATGGCTACACCTTC.

This clonotype was detected once. V usage is TRBV3-1 and J usage is TRBJ2-7; 9 bases fit TRBD2. CDR3 size: 15 residues. Germline V gives CDR1 LGHDT, CDR2 YNNKEL (reference sequence). V shed 4 bases, J shed 0 bases, and the junction held 4 bases outside the gene matches. The CDR3 reads CASSPAGGASYEQYF. CDR3 in DNA: TGTGCCAGCAGCCCAGCGGGGGGCGCCTCCTACGAGCAGTACTTC.

Only a few counts were recorded for this clonotype. This chain joins TRBV24-1 and TRBJ2-3, with 7 bases fitting TRBD2. Looked up from germline, CDR1 is KGHDR and CDR2 is SFDVKD. With V trimmed by 5 bases and J by 6 bases, 10 bases remained unmatched. This CDR3 region has 15 residues. The CDR3 loop is CATSGSSGVGDTQYF. DNA of the CDR3: TGTGCCACCAGTGGATCAAGCGGGGTGGGGGATACGCAGTATTTT.

This clonotype was counted between two and nine times. The V and J genes are TRBV5-1 and TRBJ1-2; D remains ambiguous. Germline CDR1 is SGHRS and CDR2 is YFSETQ. V lost 0 bases, J lost 1 base, and 7 bases lay in between. The CDR3 spans 14 residues. CDR3 sequence: CASSLVGSNYGYTF. In DNA form, the CDR3 reads TGCGCCAGCAGCTTGGTAGGGAGTAACTATGGCTACACCTTC.

This clonotype was observed at least ten times. The V gene is TRBV7-6, the J gene TRBJ2-1; D is possibly TRBD1 or TRBD2 (5 bases each). The CDR3 totals 15 residues. CDR1 SGHVS and CDR2 FNYEAQ come from the germline V gene. V was trimmed by 5 bases and J by 7 bases, leaving 18 bases between them. CDR3 bases: TGTGCCAGCAGCCTCTTGGGGACCTTAGCTAATGAGCAGTTCTTC. This encodes CASSLLGTLANEQFF.

The chain combines TRBV4-1 with TRBJ2-2; 11 nucleotides match TRBD2. V trimming: 2 bases; J trimming: 7 bases; junction bases outside the gene matches: 6. From germline, CDR1 is MGHRA and CDR2 YSYEKL. The CDR3 is 16 residues long. As DNA, the CDR3 is TGCGCCAGCAGCCAAATAGCGGGGGGGCGTGTCGGGGAGCTGTTTTTT. Its translation is CASSQIAGGRVGELFF.

In this sample, this clonotype turned up a few times. The rearrangement joins TRBV4-1 to TRBJ2-1; 10 nucleotides line up with TRBD2. The junction had 4 bases not matched to a gene; V was cut back by 1 base and J by 4 bases. Germline CDR1 reads MGHRA; CDR2 reads YSYEKL. The CDR3 has 16 amino acids. The CDR3 is CASSQAASGGYNEQFF. The CDR3, as DNA: TGCGCCAGCAGCCAAGCGGCTAGCGGGGGATACAATGAGCAGTTCTTC.

This rearrangement joins TRBV6-6 to TRBJ1-4; the D is unclear. Germline V gene lookup returns CDR1 MNHNY and CDR2 SVGAGI (reference sequence). The CDR3 is 15 amino acids. V was shortened by 6 bases and J by 0 bases, with 11 bases between the two germline ends. The chain's CDR3 is CASSPGPATNEKLFF. The DNA for the CDR3 is TGTGCCAGCAGCCCCGGGCCTGCAACTAATGAAAAACTGTTTTTT.

This chain joins TRBV24-1 and TRBJ2-2; 12 positions match TRBD1. CDR1 KGHDR and CDR2 SFDVKD come from the germline V gene. Germline trimming cut 8 bases from V and 4 bases from J; bases unmatched to any gene: 10. The CDR3 runs to 17 residues. Here the CDR3 DNA reads TGTGCCACCACTGCCGGGACAGGGGGCGAAAGCACCGGGGAGCTGTTTTTT. Encoded protein: CATTAGTGGESTGELFF.

This clonotype was observed a few times. CDR3 amino acids: CASSHPGQHYEQYF. The CDR3 DNA is TGTGCCAGCAGCCATCCCGGACAGCACTACGAGCAGTACTTC. The V gene is TRBV3-1, the J gene TRBJ2-7; the D gene is possibly TRBD1 (6 bases). Trimming removed 3 bases from V and 3 bases from J, with 12 bases in between. Germline CDR1 is LGHDT and CDR2 is YNNKEL (reference sequence). The CDR3 extends over 14 amino acids.

In its sample, this clonotype was seen once. The chain couples TRBV13 to TRBJ2-7; D is ambiguous. Trimming removed 4 bases at V and 2 bases at J, with 9 bases between. Per the germline V gene, CDR1 is PRHDT and CDR2 is FYEKMQ (reference sequence). The CDR3 covers 13 residues. The CDR3 sequence: CASSSPYAYEQYF. In DNA, the CDR3 is TGTGCCAGCAGCTCCCCGTACGCCTACGAGCAGTACTTC.

A few counts support this clonotype. The V and J genes are TRBV12-3 or TRBV12-4 and TRBJ2-7; TRBD1 agrees at 8 bases. The length of the CDR3 is 17 residues. V lost 6 bases to trimming and J lost 2 bases; unmatched junction nucleotides: 15. The CDR3 sequence: CASSPPPARTGPYEQYF. The CDR3 DNA sequence: TGTGCCAGCAGCCCACCACCCGCCCGGACAGGGCCCTACGAGCAGTACTTC.

This clonotype occurred a few times. V usage is TRBV29-1 and J usage is TRBJ1-2, with D unresolved. Germline-derived CDR1 and CDR2 are SQVTM and ANQGSEA. CDR3 length: 12 amino acids. Trimming removed 4 bases at V and 7 bases at J, with 13 bases between. The CDR3 spells CSVGGLSTGYTF. CDR3 nucleotides: TGCAGCGTTGGAGGTTTATCTACTGGCTACACCTTC.

This clonotype was seen only a few times. The gene calls are TRBV7-2 and TRBJ1-2; D possibly corresponds to TRBD1 (5 bases). Trimming took 7 bases from V and 3 from J, leaving 15 bases between them. CDR3 length: 14 amino acids. CDR1 and CDR2 from the germline V gene are SGHTA and FQGNSA. CDR3 loop: CASTPNGGDYGYTF. Here the CDR3 DNA reads TGTGCCAGCACCCCCAACGGAGGGGACTATGGCTACACCTTC.

The sample holds many counts of this clonotype. This chain uses TRBV4-1 with TRBJ2-1; perhaps TRBD1 as D (6 bases). Germline loops: CDR1 MGHRA, CDR2 YSYEKL. CDR3 size: 14 residues. V was clipped by 6 bases and J by 6 bases, with 15 bases between them. CDR3 in amino acids: CASSGWGPGNEQFF. CDR3 bases: TGCGCCAGCAGTGGCTGGGGGCCGGGCAATGAGCAGTTCTTC.

This sequence joins TRBV7-9 and TRBJ2-3; 10 bases line up with TRBD1. CDR3 length equals 15 residues. Germline loops: CDR1 SEHNR, CDR2 FQNEAQ (reference sequence). V dropped 5 bases and J dropped 4; count of bases not matched to a gene: 6. The CDR3, as DNA: TGTGCCAGCAGCGGGTGGGGACAGGGGTCAGATACGCAGTATTTT. Amino acids: CASSGWGQGSDTQYF.

This chain joins TRBV15 and TRBJ2-7; 7 nucleotides match TRBD2. After removal of 0 bases from V and 6 bases from J, the junction contained 2 bases not matched to a gene. Germline values: CDR1 LNHNV, CDR2 YYDKDF (reference sequence). The CDR3 runs 13 residues. As DNA, the CDR3 is TGTGCCACCAGCAGAGATTCGGGGGGCGAGCAGTACTTC. Translating it yields CATSRDSGGEQYF.

The chain is built from TRBV3-1 and TRBJ2-5, with TRBD2 matching over 9 bases. There are 16 residues in the CDR3. V was pared by 5 bases and J by 5 bases, with 12 bases of the junction left unmatched. In germline, CDR1 is LGHDT, CDR2 YNNKEL (reference sequence). CDR3 nucleotide sequence: TGTGCCAGCAGCATGACTAGCGGCACTAGACTTGAGACCCAGTACTTC. This gives the protein CASSMTSGTRLETQYF.

The V gene is TRBV12-3 or TRBV12-4, the J gene TRBJ2-1; TRBD1 matches at 11 bases. There are 16 residues in the CDR3. V lost 3 bases to trimming and J lost 5 bases; unmatched junction nucleotides: 6. CDR3 loop: CASSFPRDRGNNEQFF. The CDR3, as DNA: TGTGCCAGCAGTTTCCCGCGGGACAGGGGGAACAATGAGCAGTTCTTC.

The V gene is TRBV2, the J gene TRBJ1-2; D remains ambiguous. The CDR3 has 11 amino acids. Germline V gives CDR1 SNHLY, CDR2 FYNNEI. V lost 3 bases to trimming and J lost 2 bases, with 1 base between them. CDR3 protein: CASSDNYGYTF. The CDR3 DNA reads as TGTGCCAGCAGTGACAACTATGGCTACACCTTC.